This TCR beta chain was sequenced for a study of T-cell memory formation after mild COVID-19. 5'RACE with constant-segment primers built TCRalpha and TCRbeta cDNA libraries with UMIs. Via MiXCR, TCRdb re-called the 5' RACE reads, giving one row per CDR3 protein. Of approximately 260,000 distinct CDR3 sequences detected, approximately 16% appear once; the ten largest clones hold around 3.7%. This clonotype was detected ten times or more. The CDR3 consists of 15 residues. Germline V lookup: CDR1 DFQATT, CDR2 SNEGSKA (reference sequence). Trimming pared 2 bases from V and 4 bases from J, leaving 14 bases between.

The TCR sequence derives from a man aged 18-30 years who had mild COVID-19 (a few samples of this study predate the infection). Cell type and time point are not known. Sequencing was carried out using PBMCs or a T cell subset sorted from them (not recorded which). V and J are TRBV20-1 and TRBJ2-2; D unclear. CDR3: CSARHPTTLTGELFF. DNA of the CDR3: TGCAGTGCTAGACACCCTACGACACTCACCGGGGAGCTGTTTTTT.